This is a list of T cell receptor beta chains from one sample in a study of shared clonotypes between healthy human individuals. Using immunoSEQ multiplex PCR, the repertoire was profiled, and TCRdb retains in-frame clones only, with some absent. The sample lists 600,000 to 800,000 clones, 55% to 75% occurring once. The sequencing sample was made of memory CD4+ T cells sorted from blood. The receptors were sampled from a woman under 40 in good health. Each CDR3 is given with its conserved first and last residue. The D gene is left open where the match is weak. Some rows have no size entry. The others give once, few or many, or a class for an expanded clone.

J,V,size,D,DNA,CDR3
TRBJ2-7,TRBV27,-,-,TGTGCCAGCAGTTTATCACAGGGCCTAACATACGAGCAGTACTTC,CASSLSQGLTYEQYF
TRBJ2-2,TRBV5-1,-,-,TGCGCCAGCAGCTTGGGAACGACTAGGCCCGGCACCGGGGAGCTGTTTTTT,CASSLGTTRPGTGELFF
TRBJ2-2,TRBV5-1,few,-,TGCGCCAGCAGCTTGGGTGGGGAACTCACCGGGGAGCTGTTTTTT,CASSLGGELTGELFF
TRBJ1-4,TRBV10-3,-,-,TGTGCCATCAGTGATAATAGAAGGCCAACTAATGAAAAACTGTTTTTT,CAISDNRRPTNEKLFF
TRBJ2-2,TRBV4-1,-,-,TGCGCCAGCAGCCAAGACTGGGGGGCGGGGGAGCTGTTTTTT,CASSQDWGAGELFF
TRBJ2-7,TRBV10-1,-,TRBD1,TGCGCCAGCAGTGAGGGGACAGGAGGTCCCTACGAGCAGTACTTC,CASSEGTGGPYEQYF
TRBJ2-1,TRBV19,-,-,TGTGCCAGTAAAGACCTGGAACCATTAAAAGGGGGGATAGAATTCTTC,CASKDLEPLKGGIEFF
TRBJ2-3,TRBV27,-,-,TGTGCCAGCAGTTCCCTCTCCGGGAACACAGATACGCAGTATTTT,CASSSLSGNTDTQYF
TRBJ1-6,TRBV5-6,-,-,TGTGCCAGCAGCTCGATGGACGGAGCGCCCCTCCACTTT,CASSSMDGAPLHF
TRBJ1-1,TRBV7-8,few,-,TGTGCCAGCAGCGTCAGGGAAGGCACTGAAGCTTTCTTT,CASSVREGTEAFF
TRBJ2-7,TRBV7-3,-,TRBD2,TGTGCCAGCAGCCCAGCGGGAGTATGTTCCCACGAGCAGTACTTC,CASSPAGVCSHEQYF
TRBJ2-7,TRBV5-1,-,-,TGCGCCAGCAGCGACCCAGGACAGTCTTACGAGCAGTACTTC,CASSDPGQSYEQYF
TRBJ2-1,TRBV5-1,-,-,TGCGCCAGCAGCCCTACCAACGTCGGACTGGTCAATGAGCAGTTCTTC,CASSPTNVGLVNEQFF
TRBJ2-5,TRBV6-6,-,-,TGTGCCAGCAGCCTCGACCAGATGGAGACCCAGTACTTC,CASSLDQMETQYF
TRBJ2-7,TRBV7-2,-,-,TGTGCCAGCAGCTTAGTTCAGGTAGACTACGAGCAGTACTTC,CASSLVQVDYEQYF
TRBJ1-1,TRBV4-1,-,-,TGCGCCAGCAGCCAAGGGCGCCCCGGGGGGGCTGAAGCTTTCTTT,CASSQGRPGGAEAFF
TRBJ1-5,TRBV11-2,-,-,TGTGCCAGCAGCTTATACGGGGTTGGACAGCCCCAGCATTTT,CASSLYGVGQPQHF
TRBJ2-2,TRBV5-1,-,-,TGCGCCAGCAGCCCGGCCGCCGTCTCCTACGCGAACACCGGGGAGCTGTTTTTT,CASSPAAVSYANTGELFF